The entry below gives a single TCR beta chain sequence along with its context. CDR3 length: 15 residues. Germline-derived CDR1 and CDR2 are SGHRS and YFSETQ. The germline V and J ends were trimmed by 0 bases and 7 bases, with 14 bases remaining between them. In the original analysis: Using reference gene primer amplification, nucleated cell counts were estimated. Assay: immunoSEQ multiplex PCR; the TCRdb copy retains only in-frame clones and omits some. V, J and clone size are taken as reported in that table, and D and trimming were inferred from the DNA itself. The table records under 250,000 clones, about 85% of them present only once. The sample belongs to a study of blood T cell repertoires in COVID-19.

The sample was peripheral blood. The TCR comes from a woman over 75 with acute or convalescent COVID-19. V is TRBV5-1 and J is TRBJ2-1, with a possible D match to TRBD1 (5 bases). The CDR3 region is CASSLEQGLGNEQFF. Written as DNA, the CDR3 is TGCGCCAGCAGCTTGGAGCAGGGCCTAGGGAATGAGCAGTTCTTC.